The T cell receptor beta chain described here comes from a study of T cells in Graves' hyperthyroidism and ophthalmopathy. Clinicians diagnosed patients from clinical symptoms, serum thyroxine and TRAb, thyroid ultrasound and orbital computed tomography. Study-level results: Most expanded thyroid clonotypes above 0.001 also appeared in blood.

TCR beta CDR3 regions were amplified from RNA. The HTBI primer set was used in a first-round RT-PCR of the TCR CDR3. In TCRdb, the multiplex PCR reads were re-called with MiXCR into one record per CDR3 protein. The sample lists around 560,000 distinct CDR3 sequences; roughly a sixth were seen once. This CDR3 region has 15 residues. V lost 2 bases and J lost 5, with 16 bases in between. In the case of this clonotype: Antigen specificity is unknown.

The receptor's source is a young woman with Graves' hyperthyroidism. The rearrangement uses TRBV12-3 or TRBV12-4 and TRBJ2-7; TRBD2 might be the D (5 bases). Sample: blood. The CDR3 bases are TGTGCCAGCAGTTTATTCGGAGGCACTGGGGACGAGCAGTACTTC. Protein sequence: CASSLFGGTGDEQYF.